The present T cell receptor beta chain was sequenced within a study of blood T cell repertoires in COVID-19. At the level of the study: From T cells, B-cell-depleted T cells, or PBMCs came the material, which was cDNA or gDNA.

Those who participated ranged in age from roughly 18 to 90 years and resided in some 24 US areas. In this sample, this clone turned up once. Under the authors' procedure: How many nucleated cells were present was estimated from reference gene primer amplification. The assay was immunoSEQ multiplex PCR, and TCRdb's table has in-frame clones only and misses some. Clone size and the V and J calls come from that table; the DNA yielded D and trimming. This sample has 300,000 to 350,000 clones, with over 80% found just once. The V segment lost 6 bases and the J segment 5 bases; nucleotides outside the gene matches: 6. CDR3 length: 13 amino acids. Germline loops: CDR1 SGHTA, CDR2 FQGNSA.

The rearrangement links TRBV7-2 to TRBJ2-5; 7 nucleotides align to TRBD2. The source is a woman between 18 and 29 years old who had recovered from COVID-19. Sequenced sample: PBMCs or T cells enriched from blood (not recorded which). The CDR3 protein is CASRPPSGETQYF. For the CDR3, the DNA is TGTGCCAGCAGGCCACCTAGCGGCGAGACCCAGTACTTC.